This TCR beta chain was documented in a study of CD8 T cells in ankylosing spondylitis. Whole-study results and caveats: Within ankylosing spondylitis blood, a TCR beta motif made up of eight highly homologous variants appeared to be characteristic. Reportedly, significant enrichment of disease-linked clones occurred in matched ankylosing spondylitis synovial fluid.

Researchers built TCR beta libraries using quantitative 5'-RACE with molecular barcodes. TCRdb re-called the 5' RACE reads with MiXCR, one entry per CDR3 protein. The table has tens of thousands of distinct CDR3 sequences, around 25% seen once. In regard to this clonotype: Its matching antigen is unknown.

This CDR3 is 15 amino acids long. V lost 0 bases and J lost 0, with 9 bases in between. Germline values: CDR1 DFQATT, CDR2 SNEGSKA (reference sequence). The genes are TRBV20-1 and TRBJ2-1; no clear D. The receptor was derived from a male donor with ankylosing spondylitis or in good health (not recorded which). Sequenced input: blood, either unsorted or a sorted T cell fraction (not recorded which). The CDR3 protein is CSARDRSSSYNEQFF. DNA of the CDR3: TGCAGTGCTAGAGATAGGAGTAGCTCCTACAATGAGCAGTTCTTC.